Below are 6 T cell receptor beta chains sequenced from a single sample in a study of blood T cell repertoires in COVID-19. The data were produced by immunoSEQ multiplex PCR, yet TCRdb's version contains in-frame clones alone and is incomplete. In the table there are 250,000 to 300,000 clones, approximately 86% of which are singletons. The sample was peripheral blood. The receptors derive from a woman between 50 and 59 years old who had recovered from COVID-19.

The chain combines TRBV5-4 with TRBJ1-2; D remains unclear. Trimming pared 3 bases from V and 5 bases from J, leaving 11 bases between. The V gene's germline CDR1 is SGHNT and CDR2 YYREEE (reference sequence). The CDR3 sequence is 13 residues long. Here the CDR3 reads CASSSGGIYGYTF. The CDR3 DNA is TGTGCCAGCAGCTCAGGCGGGATTTATGGCTACACCTTC.

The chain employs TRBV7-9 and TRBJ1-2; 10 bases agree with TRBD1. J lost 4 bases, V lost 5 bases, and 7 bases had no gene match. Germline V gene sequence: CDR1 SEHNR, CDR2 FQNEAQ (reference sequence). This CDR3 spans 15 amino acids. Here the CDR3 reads CASSPRQGAAYGYTF. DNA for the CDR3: TGTGCCAGCAGCCCGAGACAGGGGGCCGCCTATGGCTACACCTTC.

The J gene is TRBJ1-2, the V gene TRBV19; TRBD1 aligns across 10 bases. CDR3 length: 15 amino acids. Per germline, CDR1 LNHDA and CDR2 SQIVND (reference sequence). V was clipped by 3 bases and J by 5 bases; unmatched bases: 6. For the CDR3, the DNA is TGTGCCAGTAGTATCGTGGGACAGGGGCCTTATGGCTACACCTTC. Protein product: CASSIVGQGPYGYTF.

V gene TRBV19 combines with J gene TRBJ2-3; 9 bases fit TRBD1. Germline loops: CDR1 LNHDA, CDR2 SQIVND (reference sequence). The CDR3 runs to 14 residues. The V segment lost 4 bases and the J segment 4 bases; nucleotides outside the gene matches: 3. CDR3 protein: CASSTDRGADTQYF. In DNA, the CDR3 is TGTGCCAGTAGTACGGACAGGGGAGCAGATACGCAGTATTTT.

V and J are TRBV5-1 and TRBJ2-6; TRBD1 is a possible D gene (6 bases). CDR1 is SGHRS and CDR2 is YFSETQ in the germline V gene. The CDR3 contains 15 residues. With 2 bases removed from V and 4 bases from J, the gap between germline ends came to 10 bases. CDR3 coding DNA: TGCGCCAGCAGCTTTACAGGGCTAGGGGCCAACGTCCTGACTTTC. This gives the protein CASSFTGLGANVLTF.

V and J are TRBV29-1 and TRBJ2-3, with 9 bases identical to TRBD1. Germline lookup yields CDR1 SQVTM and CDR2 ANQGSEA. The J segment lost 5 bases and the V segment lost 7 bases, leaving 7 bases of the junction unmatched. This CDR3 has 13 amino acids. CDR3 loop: CSATTGGGDTQYF. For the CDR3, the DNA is TGCAGCGCGACGACAGGGGGGGGAGATACGCAGTATTTT.